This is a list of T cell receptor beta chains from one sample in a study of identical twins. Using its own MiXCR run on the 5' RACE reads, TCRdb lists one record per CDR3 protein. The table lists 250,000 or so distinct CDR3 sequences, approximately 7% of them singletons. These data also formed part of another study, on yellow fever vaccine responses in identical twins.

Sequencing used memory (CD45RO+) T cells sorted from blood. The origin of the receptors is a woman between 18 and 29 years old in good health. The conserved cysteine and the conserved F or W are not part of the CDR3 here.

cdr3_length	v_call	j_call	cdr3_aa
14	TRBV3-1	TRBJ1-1	ASSRNPGTVNTEAF
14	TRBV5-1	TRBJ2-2	ASSLLGQQNTGELF
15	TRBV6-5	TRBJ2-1	ASSYSKGGMGYNEQF
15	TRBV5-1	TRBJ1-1	ASSLDGGQIMNTEAF
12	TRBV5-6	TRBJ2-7	ASTLSRMPYEQY
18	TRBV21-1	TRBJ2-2	ASSKGILPSGIPNTGELF
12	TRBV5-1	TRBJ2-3	ASSLERFTDTQY
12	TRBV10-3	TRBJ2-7	AISAADTTYEQY
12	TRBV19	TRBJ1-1	ASTRQGLNTEAF
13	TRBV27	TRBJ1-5	ASSLAGTLNQPQH
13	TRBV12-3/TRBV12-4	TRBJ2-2	ASYRGQTNTGELF
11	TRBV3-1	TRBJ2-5	ASSQTLVGTQY
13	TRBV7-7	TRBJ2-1	ASSLGGSGVDEQF
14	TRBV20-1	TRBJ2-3	SARDRTGYGTDTQY
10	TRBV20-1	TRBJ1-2	SARGASYGYT
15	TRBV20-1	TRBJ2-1	SAPPSMTSGGAGEQF
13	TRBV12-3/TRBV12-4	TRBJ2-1	ASSFRGGPVNEQF
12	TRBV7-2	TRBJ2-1	ASSRRQQYNEQF
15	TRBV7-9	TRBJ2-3	ASSLGRWGMGTDTQY
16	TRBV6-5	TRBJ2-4	ASSYLRQGHEAKNIQY
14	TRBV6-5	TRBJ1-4	ASSYLTRGGPPALF
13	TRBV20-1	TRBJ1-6	SARYSGTGGSPLH
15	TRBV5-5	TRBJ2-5	ASSLGSAAGPQETQY
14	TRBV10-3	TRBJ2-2	AISRQMGDGAGELF
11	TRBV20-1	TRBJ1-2	SAREGLNYGYT
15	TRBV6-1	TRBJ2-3	ASSELDTDWGTDTQY
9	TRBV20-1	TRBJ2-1	SAQDGNEQF
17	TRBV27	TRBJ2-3	ASSPFGARTSGRLDTHY
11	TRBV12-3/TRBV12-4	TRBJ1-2	ASRSVGSYGYT
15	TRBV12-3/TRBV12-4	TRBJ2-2	ASSLTSGSGYTGELF
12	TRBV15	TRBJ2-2	ATSRDEVPGELF
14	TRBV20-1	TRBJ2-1	SARDVLAGDYNEQF
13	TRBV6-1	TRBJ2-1	ASRSGTSAFGEQF
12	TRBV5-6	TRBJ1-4	ASSLNGLGEKLF
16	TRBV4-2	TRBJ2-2	ASSQDVSGGGRTGELF
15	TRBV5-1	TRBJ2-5	ASSLAEASGRQETQY
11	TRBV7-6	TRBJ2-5	ASSGGGAETQY
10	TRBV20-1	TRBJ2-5	SASRGGETQY
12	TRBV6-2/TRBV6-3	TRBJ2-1	ASSYFGLANEQF
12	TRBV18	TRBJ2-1	ASSPPRYHNEQF
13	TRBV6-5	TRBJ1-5	ASSYTGEDNQPQH
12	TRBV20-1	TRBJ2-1	SARVLAGVHEQF
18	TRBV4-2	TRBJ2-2	ASSQDRGLAGGKNTGELF
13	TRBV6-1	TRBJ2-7	ASSEAGTVVYEKY
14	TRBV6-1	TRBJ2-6	ASSEAGGAGANVLT
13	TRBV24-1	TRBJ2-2	ATSAQGTFTGELF
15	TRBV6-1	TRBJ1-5	ASSGRLWTGDSQPQH
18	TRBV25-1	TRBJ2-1	ASSPSPGLAGEAARNEQF
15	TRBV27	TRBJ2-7	ASSPSGEWDRSYEQY
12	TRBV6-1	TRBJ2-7	ASRTGDRRPEQY
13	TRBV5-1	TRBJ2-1	ASSLTSGRGNEQF